This is a list of T cell receptor beta chains from one sample in a study of cytomegalovirus exposure and HLA in healthy donors. TCRdb keeps only in-frame clones here, not all; method: immunoSEQ multiplex PCR. The data hold about 160,000 clones, with 75% observed a single time. The sample consisted of PBMCs. These receptors originate from a woman in her fifties or sixties in good health and CMV-seropositive. CDR3s include the opening cysteine and the closing phenylalanine or tryptophan. The D gene is left open where the match is weak. Clone size appears in some rows only: once, few, many, or a class for an expanded clone.

D gene,clone size,J gene,V gene,CDR3 DNA,CDR3 protein
NA,NA,TRBJ2-7,TRBV27,TGTGCCAGCAGCGTCGGGACACAGTACGAGCAGTACTTC,CASSVGTQYEQYF
NA,few,TRBJ1-2,TRBV6-5,TGTGCCAGCAGTTACTTCGGGGTCGAAGGCCCCTTTGGCTACACCTTC,CASSYFGVEGPFGYTF
TRBD1,NA,TRBJ1-2,TRBV14,TGTGCCAGCAGCCCGACAGGGGGCTATGGCTACACCTTC,CASSPTGGYGYTF
NA,NA,TRBJ2-2,TRBV6-1,TGTGCCAGCCTATTCGGGGGTTCGAACACCGGGGAGCTGTTTTTT,CASLFGGSNTGELFF
TRBD1,few,TRBJ1-1,TRBV18,TGTGCCAGCTCACGACAGGGAACTGAAGCTTTCTTT,CASSRQGTEAFF
TRBD1,NA,TRBJ1-1,TRBV30,TGTGCCTGGAGTGTATTTTTGGGACAGAAGCGAGATGAAGCTTTCTTT,CAWSVFLGQKRDEAFF
TRBD1,NA,TRBJ1-2,TRBV29-1,TGCAGCGTTGGCGGGACAGGGAAGGGTGGCTACACCTTC,CSVGGTGKGGYTF
NA,once,TRBJ2-7,TRBV21-1,TGTGCCAGCACAACGGGACAGAGCTACGAGCAGTACTTC,CASTTGQSYEQYF
NA,NA,TRBJ1-1,TRBV30,TGTGCCTGGAGTCCGACAGGACACACGAACACTGAAGCTTTCTTT,CAWSPTGHTNTEAFF
TRBD1,NA,TRBJ2-7,TRBV5-6,TGTGCCAGCAGCCCGACAGGGGTCGGCCGTAGGGAGCAGTACTTC,CASSPTGVGRREQYF
NA,NA,TRBJ1-1,TRBV5-5,TGTGCCAGCAGCTTCGAGACATCTTATCTTGAAGCTTTCTTT,CASSFETSYLEAFF
NA,NA,TRBJ2-3,TRBV5-1,TGCGCCAGCAGCTATCAGAGGACAGACTTCGGAGATACGCAGTATTTT,CASSYQRTDFGDTQYF
TRBD2,NA,TRBJ2-5,TRBV10-2,TGCGCCAGCACTATCGACTCGGGGGGGACCCAGTACTTC,CASTIDSGGTQYF
NA,NA,TRBJ2-1,TRBV19,TGTGCCAGTAGTCCCGGCCAGGTCGGTTTCTACAATGAGCAGTTCTTC,CASSPGQVGFYNEQFF
NA,NA,TRBJ1-1,TRBV27,TGTGCCAGCAGTTTCGGGACAAGCAGCAGGGCTTTCTTT,CASSFGTSSRAFF
NA,NA,TRBJ2-7,TRBV6-1,TGTGCCAGCAACGGGGCATCGGGACAAATCTACGAGCAGTACTTC,CASNGASGQIYEQYF
NA,NA,TRBJ1-4,TRBV30,TGTGCCTGGCACCGGGAGAGCAATGAAAAACTGTTTTTT,CAWHRESNEKLFF
NA,NA,TRBJ2-5,TRBV5-1,TGCGCCAGCAGCAGGAGGGTGCAAGAGACCCAGTACTTC,CASSRRVQETQYF
TRBD1,NA,TRBJ1-5,TRBV10-3,TGTGCCATCAGGGGACAGTTTGATCAGCCCCAGCATTTT,CAIRGQFDQPQHF
NA,NA,TRBJ1-3,TRBV5-6,TGTGCCAGCAGCTTGTGGCGGTTCTCTGGAAACACCATATATTTT,CASSLWRFSGNTIYF
NA,NA,TRBJ1-5,TRBV19,TGTGCCAGCGGGTACGACGGACTCAATCAGCCCCAGCATTTT,CASGYDGLNQPQHF
NA,once,TRBJ2-3,TRBV7-8,TGTGCCAGCAGCTTAGTCGTCTGGGCCGATACGCAGTATTTT,CASSLVVWADTQYF
NA,NA,TRBJ2-5,TRBV7-8,TGTGCCAGCAGCTTACAGATAGCGGTGGGGCTACAAGAGACCCAGTACTTC,CASSLQIAVGLQETQYF
NA,NA,TRBJ1-1,TRBV7-2,TGTGCCAGCAGTATAGCTCGGATCAACACTGAAGCTTTCTTT,CASSIARINTEAFF
TRBD2,NA,TRBJ2-5,TRBV5-8,TGTGCCAGCAGCTCCCGGGGGGGGTCAGAGACCCAGTACTTC,CASSSRGGSETQYF
TRBD2,few,TRBJ2-3,TRBV14,TGTGCCAGCAGCCAAGAAAGCGGGGGGGGCCGGTCAGATACGCAGTATTTT,CASSQESGGGRSDTQYF
TRBD2,NA,TRBJ2-1,TRBV9,TGTGCCAGCAGCGTGGGGACTAGCGGGGGGAATAATCCTATCTACAATGAGCAGTTCTTC,CASSVGTSGGNNPIYNEQFF
NA,NA,TRBJ2-3,TRBV6-1,TGTGCCAGCAACCTACAGGAAATCACAGATACGCAGTATTTT,CASNLQEITDTQYF
TRBD2,NA,TRBJ2-1,TRBV10-3,TGTGCCATCAGTGAGCGGGGACTAGCGGCCACCAATGAGCAGTTCTTC,CAISERGLAATNEQFF
TRBD1,NA,TRBJ2-7,TRBV28,TGTGCCAGCAGTTTAATGAGGACAGGCTACGAGCAGTACTTC,CASSLMRTGYEQYF
TRBD1,NA,TRBJ1-1,TRBV2,TGTGCCAGCAGTGGGGGACAGGGGGCTGAAGCTTTCTTT,CASSGGQGAEAFF
NA,NA,TRBJ2-3,TRBV5-4,TGTGCCAGCAGCTATGCCGGCGGAACAGATACGCAGTATTTT,CASSYAGGTDTQYF
TRBD1,NA,TRBJ1-6,TRBV6-6,TGTGCCAGCAGTTACCAGGGGGTAGGTTCACCCCTCCACTTT,CASSYQGVGSPLHF
NA,NA,TRBJ2-5,TRBV29-1,TGCAGCGGGGGACAAATTGGCGGAGAGACCCAGTACTTC,CSGGQIGGETQYF
TRBD1,NA,TRBJ1-1,TRBV7-9,TGTGCCAGCAGCCGGGGACAGGGTTCCACTGAAGCTTTCTTT,CASSRGQGSTEAFF
NA,NA,TRBJ1-5,TRBV6-1,TGTGCCAGCATTTCACTCGGGGGCAATCAGCCCCAGCATTTT,CASISLGGNQPQHF
NA,NA,TRBJ1-1,TRBV5-1,TGCGCCAGCAGCAACGACAATCGTGAAGCTTTCTTT,CASSNDNREAFF
NA,NA,TRBJ1-5,TRBV7-8,TGTGCCAGCAGCATGGAGAGGAGGGTTGATCAGCCCCAGCATTTT,CASSMERRVDQPQHF
NA,once,TRBJ1-4,TRBV2,TGTGCCAGCAGTGAATTGGGTGGGGGAGGAAATGAAAAACTGTTTTTT,CASSELGGGGNEKLFF
NA,NA,TRBJ2-7,TRBV18,TGTGCCAGCTCACCGGACAGCCTATCCTACGAGCAGTACTTC,CASSPDSLSYEQYF
TRBD1,NA,TRBJ1-1,TRBV29-1,TGCAGCGCCGCGACAGGGTTCACTGAAGCTTTCTTT,CSAATGFTEAFF
TRBD1,NA,TRBJ1-1,TRBV2,TGTGCCAGCAGAAGTCAGGGGGCAGTTGTGAACACTGAAGCTTTCTTT,CASRSQGAVVNTEAFF
TRBD1,few,TRBJ1-5,TRBV28,TGTGCCAGCACAACACAGGGACAGGATAGTCAGCCCCAGCATTTT,CASTTQGQDSQPQHF
NA,NA,TRBJ1-2,TRBV29-1,TGCAGCGTTGAAAGGGGGAGAGGCGGCTACACCTTC,CSVERGRGGYTF
NA,NA,TRBJ2-3,TRBV27,TGTGCCAGCAGTTTCTCCCGCGGCACAGATACGCAGTATTTT,CASSFSRGTDTQYF
TRBD1,NA,TRBJ1-1,TRBV6-1,TGTGCCAGCAGCGCTCAATTTTCAGGGGGCGCAGCTTTCTTT,CASSAQFSGGAAFF
TRBD2,NA,TRBJ2-1,TRBV7-9,TGTGCCAGCAGCCTTAGCGGGGGGGCAGGTAATGAGCAGTTCTTC,CASSLSGGAGNEQFF
NA,NA,TRBJ1-4,TRBV14,TGTGCCAGCAGCCAAGAAGTCGGCAGGGGTGAAAAACTGTTTTTT,CASSQEVGRGEKLFF
NA,NA,TRBJ2-7,TRBV7-6,TGTGCCAGCAGCTTAGGGGTGGACGCGGGCTACGAGCAGTACTTC,CASSLGVDAGYEQYF
NA,NA,TRBJ1-6,TRBV2,TGTGCCAGCAAACGGGAGAATTCACCCCTCCACTTT,CASKRENSPLHF
TRBD1,NA,TRBJ1-2,TRBV5-1,TGCGCCAGCAGCTTGAACCGGGACAGACCAGGAGGCTACACCTTC,CASSLNRDRPGGYTF